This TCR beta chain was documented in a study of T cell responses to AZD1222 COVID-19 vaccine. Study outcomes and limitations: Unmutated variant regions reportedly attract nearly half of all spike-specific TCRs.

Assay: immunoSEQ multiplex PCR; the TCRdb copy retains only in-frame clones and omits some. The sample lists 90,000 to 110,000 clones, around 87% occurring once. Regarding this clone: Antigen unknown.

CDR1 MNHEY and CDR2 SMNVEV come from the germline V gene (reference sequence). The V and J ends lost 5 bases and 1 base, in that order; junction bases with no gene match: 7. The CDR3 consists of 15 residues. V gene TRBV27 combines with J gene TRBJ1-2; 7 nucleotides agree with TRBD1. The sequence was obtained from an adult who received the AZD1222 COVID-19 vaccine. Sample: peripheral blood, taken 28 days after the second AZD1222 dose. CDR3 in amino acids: CASSMTGLLNYGYTF. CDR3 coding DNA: TGTGCCAGCAGTATGACAGGGCTTCTTAACTATGGCTACACCTTC.